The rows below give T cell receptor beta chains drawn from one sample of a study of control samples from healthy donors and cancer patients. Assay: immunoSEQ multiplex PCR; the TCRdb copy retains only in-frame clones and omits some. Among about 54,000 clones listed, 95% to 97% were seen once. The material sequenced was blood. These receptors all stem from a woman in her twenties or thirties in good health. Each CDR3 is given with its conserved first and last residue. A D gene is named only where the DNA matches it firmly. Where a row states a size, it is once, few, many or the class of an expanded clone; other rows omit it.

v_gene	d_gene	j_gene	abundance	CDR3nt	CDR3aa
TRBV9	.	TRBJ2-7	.	TGTGCCAGCAGCGTAGCGGGAGAGCATTACGAGCAGTACTTC	CASSVAGEHYEQYF
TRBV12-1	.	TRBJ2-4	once	TGTGCCTCCTTGGGGGCCAAAAACATTCAGTACTTC	CASLGAKNIQYF
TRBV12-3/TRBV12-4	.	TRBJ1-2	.	TGTGCCAGCAGTTTGGATGGGGGCCACGGCTACACCTTC	CASSLDGGHGYTF
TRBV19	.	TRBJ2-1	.	TGTGCCAGTAGTATCACGCCAGGGTCCCATAATGAGCAGTTCTTC	CASSITPGSHNEQFF
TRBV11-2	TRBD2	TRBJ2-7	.	TGTGCCAGCAGCTTTCGGACTAGCGGCCTTTCTGACGAGCAGTACTTC	CASSFRTSGLSDEQYF
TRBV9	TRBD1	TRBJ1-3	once	TGTGCCAGCAGCCCCAGGGAGGGGGCATCTGGAAACACCATATATTTT	CASSPREGASGNTIYF
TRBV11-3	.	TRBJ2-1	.	TGTGCCAGCAGCACAAGGGATGGGTCTAGAGGCGAGCAGTTCTTC	CASSTRDGSRGEQFF
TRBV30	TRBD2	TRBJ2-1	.	TGTGCCTGGAGTCTTTGGCGGGAGAGGTACAATGAGCAGTTCTTC	CAWSLWRERYNEQFF
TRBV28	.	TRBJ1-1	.	TGTGCCAGCAGTTTATGGGGGGGGCGGAACACTGAAGCTTTCTTT	CASSLWGGRNTEAFF
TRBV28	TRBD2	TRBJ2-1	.	TGTGCCAGCGGTCTAGCGGGAGGGAATGAGCAGTTCTTC	CASGLAGGNEQFF
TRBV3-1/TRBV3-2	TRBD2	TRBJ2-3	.	TGTGCCAGCACCCAATACGGGGGGGCTAAAGATACGCAGTATTTT	CASTQYGGAKDTQYF
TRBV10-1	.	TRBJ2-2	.	TGCGCCAGCAGTGGGTTGGGTCAGGGGAGGAACACCGGGGAGCTGTTTTTT	CASSGLGQGRNTGELFF
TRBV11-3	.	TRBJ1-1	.	TGTGCCAGCAGCTTTCGAGGGACGAACACTGAAGCTTTCTTT	CASSFRGTNTEAFF
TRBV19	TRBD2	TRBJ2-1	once	TGTGCCAGTTCGGCTAGCGGGAGTAAAGAGCAGTTCTTC	CASSASGSKEQFF
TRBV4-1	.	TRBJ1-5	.	TGCGCCAGCAGCCAAGCCGACCGGGACAATCAGCCCCAGCATTTT	CASSQADRDNQPQHF
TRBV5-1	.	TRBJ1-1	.	TGCGCCAGCAGCCCAAATACCGGGGCAAACACTGAAGCTTTCTTT	CASSPNTGANTEAFF
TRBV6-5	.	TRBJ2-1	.	TGTGCCAGCAGCAGGGAGACAACTCCTTACAATGAGCAGTTCTTC	CASSRETTPYNEQFF
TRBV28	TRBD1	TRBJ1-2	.	TGTGCCAGCAGTACCCCGCGGGGTGGGACAGGTTTTGGCTACACCTTC	CASSTPRGGTGFGYTF
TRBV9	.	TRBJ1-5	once	TGTGCCAGCTCCCGGGACACCAATAGCAATCAGCCCCAGCATTTT	CASSRDTNSNQPQHF
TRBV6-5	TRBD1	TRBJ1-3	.	TGTGCCAGCAGTTACACAGGGACAGCTGGAAACACCATATATTTT	CASSYTGTAGNTIYF
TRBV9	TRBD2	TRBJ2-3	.	TGTGCCAGCAGCGTGGGGACTAGCGGCACAGATACGCAGTATTTT	CASSVGTSGTDTQYF
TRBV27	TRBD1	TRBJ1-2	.	TGTGCCAGCAGACGCGAGGCATCGGGACAGTTGGTCTATGGCTACACCTTC	CASRREASGQLVYGYTF
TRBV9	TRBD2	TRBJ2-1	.	TGTGCCAGCAGCCACACCGGGACTAGCGGGAGTGAGCAGTTCTTC	CASSHTGTSGSEQFF
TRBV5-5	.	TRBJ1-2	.	TGTGCCAGCAGCTTGGATGCGGACAGCCTCTATGGCTACACCTTC	CASSLDADSLYGYTF
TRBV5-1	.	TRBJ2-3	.	TGCGCCAGCAGCTTGGGACAAAACACAGATACGCAGTATTTT	CASSLGQNTDTQYF
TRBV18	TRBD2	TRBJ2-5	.	TGTGCCAGCTCACAGGGACTAGGTCAAGAGACCCAGTACTTC	CASSQGLGQETQYF